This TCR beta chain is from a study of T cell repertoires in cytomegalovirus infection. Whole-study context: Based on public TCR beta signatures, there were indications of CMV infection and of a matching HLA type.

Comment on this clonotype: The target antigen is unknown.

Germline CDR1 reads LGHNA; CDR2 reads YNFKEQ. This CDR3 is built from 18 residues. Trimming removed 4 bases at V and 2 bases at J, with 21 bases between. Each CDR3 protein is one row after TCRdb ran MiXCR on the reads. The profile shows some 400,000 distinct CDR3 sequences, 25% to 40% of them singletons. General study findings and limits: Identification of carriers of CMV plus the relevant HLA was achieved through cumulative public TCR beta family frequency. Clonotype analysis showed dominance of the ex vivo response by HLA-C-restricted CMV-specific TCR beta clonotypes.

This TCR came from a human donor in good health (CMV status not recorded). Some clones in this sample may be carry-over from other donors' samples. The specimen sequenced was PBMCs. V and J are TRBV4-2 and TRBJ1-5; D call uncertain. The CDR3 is CASSPRAVCGEGNQPQHF. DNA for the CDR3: TGTGCCAGCAGCCCGAGGGCCGTTTGCGGGGAAGGCAATCAGCCCCAGCATTTT.